These T cell receptor beta chains were read from a single sample in a study of OX40 agonist ivuxolimab in advanced cancers. TCRdb's copy holds only in-frame clones and misses some; the assay was immunoSEQ multiplex PCR. The table records roughly 60,000 clones, 65% to 90% of them present only once. The specimen was CD4+ or CD8+ T cells sorted from blood, collected in a trial of the OX40 agonist ivuxolimab. These receptors were taken from an adult with an advanced solid tumor such as melanoma, head and neck, liver or kidney cancer. Both conserved end residues are part of each CDR3. D genes are given only for firm matches. Not all rows give a size; the values are once, few, many and, for expanded clones, a class.

>NA|TRBJ1-6|TRBV5-1|NA
TGCGCCAGCCAAACTGGGGGTAATTCACCCCTCCACTTT
CASQTGGNSPLHF
>NA|TRBJ2-1|TRBV9|NA
TGTGCCAGCAGCGTAGTGCAGTCCTACAATGAGCAGTTCTTC
CASSVVQSYNEQFF
>once|TRBJ1-1|TRBV21-1|NA
TGTGCCAGCAGCCTCCGGGGGACAGGGAAGGGCACTGAAGCTTTCTTT
CASSLRGTGKGTEAFF
>NA|TRBJ2-4|TRBV18|NA
TGTGCCAGCTCACCACCGGGGGGCCCTAGCATTCAGTACTTC
CASSPPGGPSIQYF
>NA|TRBJ2-5|TRBV7-2|TRBD2
TGTGCCAGCAGTCCAGATAGCGGGGGCAGCGAGACCCAGTACTTC
CASSPDSGGSETQYF
>NA|TRBJ1-4|TRBV7-8|NA
TGTGCCAGCAGCCTGGGAGGGAGGGGGTCTAATGAAAAACTGTTTTTT
CASSLGGRGSNEKLFF
>NA|TRBJ1-6|TRBV28|TRBD1
TGTGCCAGCAGTTTCCACAGGGGTGACAATTCACCCCTCCACTTT
CASSFHRGDNSPLHF
>NA|TRBJ2-7|TRBV5-1|TRBD1
TGCGCCAGCAGCTCGGTCGGGACAGAAGCCTACGAGCAGTACTTC
CASSSVGTEAYEQYF
>NA|TRBJ2-3|TRBV27|TRBD2
TGTGCCACACTAGCGGGAGGGTTAGATACGCAGTATTTT
CATLAGGLDTQYF
>once|TRBJ1-5|TRBV2|NA
TGTGCCAGCGCCAGTCGGGACATCAATCAGCCCCAGCATTTT
CASASRDINQPQHF
>NA|TRBJ2-2|TRBV9|NA
TGTGCCAGCAGCTTGGGGGTGAACACCGGGGAGCTGTTTTTT
CASSLGVNTGELFF
>NA|TRBJ1-5|TRBV7-6|NA
TGTGCCAGCAGCTTACCCCCAGGCAGCCTAAATCAGCCCCAGCATTTT
CASSLPPGSLNQPQHF
>NA|TRBJ2-4|TRBV5-1|TRBD1
TGCGCCAGCAGCAACGGGACAGGGAAAAACATTCAGTACTTC
CASSNGTGKNIQYF
>NA|TRBJ1-3|TRBV9|NA
TGTGCCAGCAGCGCAGGGGTTGGAAACACCATATATTTT
CASSAGVGNTIYF
>NA|TRBJ2-1|TRBV6-1|NA
TGTGCCAGCAGTGAAGGGGGCCTAGCGTTCTACAATGAGCAGTTCTTC
CASSEGGLAFYNEQFF
>NA|TRBJ2-7|TRBV9|NA
TGTGCCAGCAGCGCCCGCCTAGACAGCTACGAGCAGTACTTC
CASSARLDSYEQYF
>NA|TRBJ1-3|TRBV7-2|TRBD1
TGTGCCAGCAGCTCCAGGGGGCCAAAAGGAAACACCATATATTTT
CASSSRGPKGNTIYF
>NA|TRBJ2-2|TRBV6-4|NA
TGTGCCAGCAGTGCCTCTCCAATAACCGGGGAGCTGTTTTTT
CASSASPITGELFF
>once|TRBJ2-3|TRBV5-1|TRBD2
TGCGCCAGCAGCTCCGGACTAGCGGGGGGGCGGGCAGATACGCAGTATTTT
CASSSGLAGGRADTQYF
>NA|TRBJ2-1|TRBV6-1|TRBD1
TGTGCCAGCAGTATGGGACAGGGCGCGGGAGCGCAGTTCTTC
CASSMGQGAGAQFF
>NA|TRBJ2-7|TRBV5-6|TRBD1
TGTGCCAGCACGTCGACAGGGGGCTTAGGCTCCTACGAGCAGTACTTC
CASTSTGGLGSYEQYF
>NA|TRBJ1-5|TRBV6-5|NA
TGTGCCAGCAGTTACTCGATTAGCAATCAGCCCCAGCATTTT
CASSYSISNQPQHF
>few|TRBJ2-3|TRBV5-1|TRBD2
TGCGCCAGCAGCTTGGATGGGACTAGCGGGGCGGATACGCAGTATTTT
CASSLDGTSGADTQYF